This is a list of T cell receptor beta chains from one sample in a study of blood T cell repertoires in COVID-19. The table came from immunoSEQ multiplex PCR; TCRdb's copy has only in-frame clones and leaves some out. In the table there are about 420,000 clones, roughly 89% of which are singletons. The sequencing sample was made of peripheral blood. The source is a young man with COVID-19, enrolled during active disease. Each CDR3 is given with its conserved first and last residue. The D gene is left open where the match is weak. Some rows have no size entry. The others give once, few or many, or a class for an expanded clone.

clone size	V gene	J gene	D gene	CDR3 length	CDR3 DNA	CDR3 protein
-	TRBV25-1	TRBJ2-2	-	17	TGTGCCAGCAGTGAATTATCCAAACTCACGGACACCGGGGAGCTGTTTTTT	CASSELSKLTDTGELFF
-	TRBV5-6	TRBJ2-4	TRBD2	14	TGTGCCAGCAGAAGAGCGGGAGGGGAAAACATTCAGTACTTC	CASRRAGGENIQYF
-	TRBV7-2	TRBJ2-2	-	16	TGTGCCAGCAGCTTGTTTACGGGACTTTTTTTCGGGGAGCTGTTTTTT	CASSLFTGLFFGELFF
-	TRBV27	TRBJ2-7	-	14	TGTGCCAGCAGTCCCTCTAGCCCCTCGGGGGAGCAGTACTTC	CASSPSSPSGEQYF
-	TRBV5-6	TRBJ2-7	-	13	TGTGCCAGCAGCTGGGGTAGCGTGGGTGAGCAGTACTTC	CASSWGSVGEQYF
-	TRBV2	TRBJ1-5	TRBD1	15	TGTGCCAGCACCCAAGGTGGACAGGGAGGTCAGCCCCAGCATTTT	CASTQGGQGGQPQHF
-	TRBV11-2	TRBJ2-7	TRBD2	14	TGTGCCAGCAGCGGGTCTAGCGGGATGTACGAGCAGTACTTC	CASSGSSGMYEQYF
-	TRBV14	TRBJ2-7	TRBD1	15	TGTGCCAGCAGCCAAATATCGACAGGGTTCGGCGAGCAGTACTTC	CASSQISTGFGEQYF
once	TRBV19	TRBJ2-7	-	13	TGTGCCAGTAGTATCGGGACAACGTACGAGCAGTACTTC	CASSIGTTYEQYF
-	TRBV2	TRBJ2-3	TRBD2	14	TGTGCCAGCAAAAGCGGGGGATTCACAGATACGCAGTATTTT	CASKSGGFTDTQYF
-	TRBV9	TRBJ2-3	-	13	TGTGCCAGCAGCGTATCCTCGGTGGATACGCAGTATTTT	CASSVSSVDTQYF
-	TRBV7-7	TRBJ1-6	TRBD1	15	TGTGCCAGCGCCCGAGACAGGGGGAAAAATTCACCCCTCCACTTT	CASARDRGKNSPLHF
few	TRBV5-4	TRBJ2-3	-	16	TGTGCCAGCAGCCCTTCTGGAGCGCTTAGCACAGATACGCAGTATTTT	CASSPSGALSTDTQYF
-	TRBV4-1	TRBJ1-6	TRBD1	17	TGCGCCAGCAGCCAAACAGGGGGCGCCTCCTATAATTCACCCCTCCACTTT	CASSQTGGASYNSPLHF
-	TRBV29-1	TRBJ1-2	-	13	TGCAGCGGGAGAACACAGGAAGGCTATGGCTACACCTTC	CSGRTQEGYGYTF
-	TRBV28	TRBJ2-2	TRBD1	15	TGTGCCAGCAGGGCCGGGACAGCGAACACCGGGGAGCTGTTTTTT	CASRAGTANTGELFF
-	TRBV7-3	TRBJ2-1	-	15	TGTGCCAGCAGCCCCAATACGGGAGTCTACAATGAGCAGTTCTTC	CASSPNTGVYNEQFF
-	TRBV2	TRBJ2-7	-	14	TGTGCCAGCAGTGAAGCGCTTCGGGTCAACGAGCAGTACTTC	CASSEALRVNEQYF
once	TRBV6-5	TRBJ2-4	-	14	TGTGCCAGCAGGTGGGGGCGTCTAAAAAACATTCAGTACTTC	CASRWGRLKNIQYF
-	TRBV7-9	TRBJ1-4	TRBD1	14	TGTGCCAGCAGCATCGGGACAGGTCTTGAAAAACTGTTTTTT	CASSIGTGLEKLFF
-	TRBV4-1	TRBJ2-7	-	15	TGCGCCAGCAGCCAGTCCTCGGGAGTGTCCTACGAGCAGTACTTC	CASSQSSGVSYEQYF
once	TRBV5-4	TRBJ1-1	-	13	TGTGCCAGCAGCTTGATAGGGGGCACTGAAGCTTTCTTT	CASSLIGGTEAFF
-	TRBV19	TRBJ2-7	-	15	TGTGCCAGTAGTATAGGGTCGGGGAGCTCCTACGAGCAGTACTTC	CASSIGSGSSYEQYF
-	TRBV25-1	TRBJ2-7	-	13	TGTGCCAGCAGTGGCGGGTTGCCCTACGAGCAGTACTTC	CASSGGLPYEQYF
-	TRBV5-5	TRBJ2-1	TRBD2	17	TGTGCCAGCAGGAAAACTTCTAGCGGGGGGGCCGCAAATGAGCAGTTCTTC	CASRKTSSGGAANEQFF
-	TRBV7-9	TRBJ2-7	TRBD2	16	TGTGCCAGCAGGCCCTCAATTAGCGGGAGCTCCTACGAGCAGTACTTC	CASRPSISGSSYEQYF
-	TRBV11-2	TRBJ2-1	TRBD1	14	TGTGCCAGCAGCTTAGGACAGGGAATTAGTGAGCAGTTCTTC	CASSLGQGISEQFF
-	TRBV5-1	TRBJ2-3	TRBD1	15	TGCGCCAGCAGACAGACAGGGGACAGCACAGATACGCAGTATTTT	CASRQTGDSTDTQYF
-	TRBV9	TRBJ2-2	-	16	TGTGCCAGCAGCCGGAGTGGGTTCGCGAACACCGGGGAGCTGTTTTTT	CASSRSGFANTGELFF
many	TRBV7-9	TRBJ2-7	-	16	TGTGCCAGCGCTACTCCCCGCGGGGCGAATTCCTACGAGCAGTACTTC	CASATPRGANSYEQYF
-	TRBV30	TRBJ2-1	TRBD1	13	TGTGCCTGGAGTACGACAGGGCGGAATGAGCAGTTCTTC	CAWSTTGRNEQFF
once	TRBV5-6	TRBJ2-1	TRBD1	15	TGTGCCAGCAGCGCGGCGGGACAGGGTACCGATGAGCAGTTCTTC	CASSAAGQGTDEQFF
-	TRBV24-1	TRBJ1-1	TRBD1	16	TGTGCCACCAGTGAGCCCGGGAAAAGGGGGCGCGGAGCAGCTTTCTTT	CATSEPGKRGRGAAFF
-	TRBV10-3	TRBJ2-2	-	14	TGTGCCATCGGGGGGAAGGGGCTGGCCGGGGAGCTGTTTTTT	CAIGGKGLAGELFF
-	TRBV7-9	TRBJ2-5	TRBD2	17	TGTGCCAGCAGCTCACAGCAACTAGCGGGGGGCCAAGAGACCCAGTACTTC	CASSSQQLAGGQETQYF
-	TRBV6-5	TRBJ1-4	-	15	TGTGCCAGCACTATTTACAGTACAACTAATGAAAAACTGTTTTTT	CASTIYSTTNEKLFF
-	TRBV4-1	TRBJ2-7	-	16	TGCGCCAGCAGCCAGATCGGAACAGGCTACTCCTACGAGCAGTACTTC	CASSQIGTGYSYEQYF